This T cell receptor (beta chain) was retrieved from a study of shared clonotypes between healthy human individuals. Turning to the study itself: Sampling drew on donors who were a couple of women and a few men aged 18 to 49. Study-wide results and caveats: Expectations were that clonotype sharing among donors would be affected by sequencing depth.

On this clone itself: Its antigen is unknown.

TCRdb keeps only in-frame clones here, not all; method: immunoSEQ multiplex PCR. In the table there are around 600,000 clones, less than 98% of which are singletons. The CDR3 length is 11 residues. The chain uses TRBV21-1 and TRBJ1-1. TRBV21-1 is deemed a pseudogene. Material: naive CD4+ T cells sorted from blood. Sample subset: CD45RA+ positively selected. The receptor was isolated from a woman under 40 in good health. The CDR3, as DNA: TGTGCCAGCAGCACCATAGGAAGAGCTTTCTTT. Translating it yields CASSTIGRAFF.